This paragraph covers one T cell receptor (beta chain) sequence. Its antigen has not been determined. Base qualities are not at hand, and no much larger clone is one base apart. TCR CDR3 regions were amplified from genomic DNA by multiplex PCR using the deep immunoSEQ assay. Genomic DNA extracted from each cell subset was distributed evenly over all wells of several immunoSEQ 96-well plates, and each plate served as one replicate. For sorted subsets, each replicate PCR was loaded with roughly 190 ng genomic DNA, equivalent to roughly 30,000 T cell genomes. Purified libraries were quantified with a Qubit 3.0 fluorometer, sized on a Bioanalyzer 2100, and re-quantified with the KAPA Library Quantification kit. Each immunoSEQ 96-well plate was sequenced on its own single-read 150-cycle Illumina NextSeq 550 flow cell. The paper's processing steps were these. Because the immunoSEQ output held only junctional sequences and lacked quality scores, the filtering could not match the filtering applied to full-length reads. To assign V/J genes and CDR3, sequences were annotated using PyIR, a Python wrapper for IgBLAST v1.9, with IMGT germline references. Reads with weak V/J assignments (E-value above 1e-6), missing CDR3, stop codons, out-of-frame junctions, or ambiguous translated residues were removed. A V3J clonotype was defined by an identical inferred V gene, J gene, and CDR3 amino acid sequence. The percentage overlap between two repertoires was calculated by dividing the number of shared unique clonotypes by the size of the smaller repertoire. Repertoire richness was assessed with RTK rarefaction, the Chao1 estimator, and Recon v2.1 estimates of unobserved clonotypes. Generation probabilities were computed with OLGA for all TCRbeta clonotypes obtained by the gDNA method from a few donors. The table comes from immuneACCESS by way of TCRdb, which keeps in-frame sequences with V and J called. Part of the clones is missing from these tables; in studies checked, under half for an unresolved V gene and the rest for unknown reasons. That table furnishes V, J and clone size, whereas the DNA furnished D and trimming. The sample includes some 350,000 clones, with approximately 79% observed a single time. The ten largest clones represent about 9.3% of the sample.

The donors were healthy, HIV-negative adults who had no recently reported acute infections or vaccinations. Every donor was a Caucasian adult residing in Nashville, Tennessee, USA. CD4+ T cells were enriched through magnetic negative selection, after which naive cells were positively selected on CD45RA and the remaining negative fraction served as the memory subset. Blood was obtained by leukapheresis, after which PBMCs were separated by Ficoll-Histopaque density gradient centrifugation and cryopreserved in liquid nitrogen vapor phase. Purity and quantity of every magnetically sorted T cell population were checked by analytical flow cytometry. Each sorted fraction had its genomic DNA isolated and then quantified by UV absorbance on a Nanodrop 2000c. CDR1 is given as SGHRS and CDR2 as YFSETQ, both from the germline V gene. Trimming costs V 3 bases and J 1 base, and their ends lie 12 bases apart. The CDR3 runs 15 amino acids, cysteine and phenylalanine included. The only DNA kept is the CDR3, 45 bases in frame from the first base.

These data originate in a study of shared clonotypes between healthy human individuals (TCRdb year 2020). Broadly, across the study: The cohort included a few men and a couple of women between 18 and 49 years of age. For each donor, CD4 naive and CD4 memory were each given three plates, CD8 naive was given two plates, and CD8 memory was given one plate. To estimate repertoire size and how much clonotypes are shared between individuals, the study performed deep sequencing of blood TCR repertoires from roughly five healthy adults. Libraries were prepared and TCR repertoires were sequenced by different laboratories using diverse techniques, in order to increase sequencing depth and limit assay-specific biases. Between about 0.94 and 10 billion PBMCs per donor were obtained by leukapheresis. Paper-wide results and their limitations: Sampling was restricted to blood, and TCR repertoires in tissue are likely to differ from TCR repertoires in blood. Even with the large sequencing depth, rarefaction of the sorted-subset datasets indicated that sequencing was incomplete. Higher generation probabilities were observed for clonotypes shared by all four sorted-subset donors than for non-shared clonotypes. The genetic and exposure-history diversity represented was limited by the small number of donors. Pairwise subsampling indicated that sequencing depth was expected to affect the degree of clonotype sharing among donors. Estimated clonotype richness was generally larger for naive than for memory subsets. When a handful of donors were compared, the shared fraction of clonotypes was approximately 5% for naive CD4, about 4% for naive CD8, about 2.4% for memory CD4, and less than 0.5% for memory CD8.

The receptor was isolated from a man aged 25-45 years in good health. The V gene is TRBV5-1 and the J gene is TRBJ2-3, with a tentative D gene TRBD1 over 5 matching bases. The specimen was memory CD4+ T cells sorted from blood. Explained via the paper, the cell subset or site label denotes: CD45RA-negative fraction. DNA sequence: TGCGCCAGCAGCTCAGGGTCCCTAGGCACAGATACGCAGTATTTT. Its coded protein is CASSSGSLGTDTQYF. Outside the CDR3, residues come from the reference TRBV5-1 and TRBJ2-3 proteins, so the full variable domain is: KAGVTQTPRYLIKTRGQQVTLSCSPISGHRSVSWYQQTPGQGLQFLFEYFSETQRNKGNFPGRFSGRQFSNSRSEMNVSTLELGDSALYLCASSSGSLGTDTQYFGPGTRLTVL.